These 9 T cell receptor beta chains share one sample of origin, sequenced in a study of T cells in Graves' hyperthyroidism and ophthalmopathy. TCR beta CDR3 sequences were amplified from RNA transcripts. Using the HTBI primer set, a first-round RT-PCR was run on the TCR CDR3. From the multiplex PCR reads, TCRdb called clonotypes with MiXCR, one entry per CDR3 protein. The sample includes approximately 870,000 distinct CDR3 sequences, 38% of them seen just once. What was sequenced was blood. The receptors shown here come from a man aged 18 to 29 with Graves' hyperthyroidism.

This clonotype was detected only a few times. This chain uses TRBV10-1 with TRBJ2-7; 7 bases are a match to TRBD2. CDR1 is WNHNN and CDR2 is SYGVQD in the germline V gene (reference sequence). V trimming: 2 bases; J trimming: 2 bases; junction bases outside the gene matches: 3. CDR3 length: 14 amino acids. Here the CDR3 DNA reads TGCGCCAGCAGTGAGGGGACTACCCCCTACGAGCAGTACTTC. Translation: CASSEGTTPYEQYF.

The chain joins TRBV13 to TRBJ1-3; the D is unclear. CDR1 and CDR2 from the germline V gene are PRHDT and FYEKMQ (reference sequence). The V end was cut by 4 bases, the J end by 0 bases, with 7 bases between. CDR3 length: 14 amino acids. In DNA form, the CDR3 reads TGTGCCAGCAGCTCGCGGACCTCTGGAAACACCATATATTTT. It encodes CASSSRTSGNTIYF.

The sample holds many counts of this clonotype. The chain employs TRBV20-1 and TRBJ2-7, with TRBD2 as a possible D gene (6 bases). The CDR3 consists of 12 residues. Germline CDR1 is DFQATT and CDR2 is SNEGSKA (reference sequence). The V and J ends lost 3 bases and 3 bases respectively, with 9 bases between them. CDR3 nucleotides: TGCAGTGCTAGGCGGGACGTCTACGAGCAGTACTTC. Protein product: CSARRDVYEQYF.

This clonotype was found a few times. This chain links TRBV11-3 with TRBJ2-2, with a tentative D call TRBD1 (6 bases). The germline CDR1 and CDR2 sequences are SGHNT and YENEEA. Trimming removed 4 bases at V and 1 base at J, with 10 bases between. The CDR3 spans 15 residues. CDR3 sequence reads: CASSYATGNTGELFF. The CDR3 DNA follows: TGTGCCAGCAGCTACGCGACAGGGAACACCGGGGAGCTGTTTTTT.

A few counts support this clonotype. CDR3: CASSQDLLGLSYEQYF. The CDR3 DNA sequence: TGCGCCAGCAGCCAAGATCTATTGGGACTATCCTACGAGCAGTACTTC. V usage is TRBV4-3 and J usage is TRBJ2-7; 7 positions match TRBD2. Germline-derived CDR1 and CDR2 are LGHNA and YSLEER. The CDR3 runs to 16 residues. The V gene end was trimmed by 0 bases and the J gene end by 1 base; junction bases not matched to a gene: 6.

Comment on this clonotype: Just one base apart from a much larger clone, this may be a read error. J is TRBJ1-4 and V is TRBV7-3; a weak D match, TRBD1 (6 bases). There are 14 residues in the CDR3. The germline gives CDR1 SGHTA, CDR2 FQGTGA. V lost 5 bases and J 8 bases, leaving 15 bases between the germline ends. The CDR3 region is CASSPDRFREKLFF. CDR3 coding DNA: TGTGCCAGCAGCCCTGACAGGTTTCGGGAAAAACTGTTTTTT.

This clonotype was seen more than once but under ten times. This chain connects TRBV19 to TRBJ1-1; tentatively, D is TRBD1 (6 bases). Germline CDR1 is LNHDA and CDR2 is SQIVND (reference sequence). The CDR3 has 16 residues. V lost 7 bases and J lost 0, with 18 bases in between. The chain's CDR3 is CASTPGDGPMNTEAFF. The DNA for the CDR3 is TGTGCCAGTACCCCAGGGGACGGTCCCATGAACACTGAAGCTTTCTTT.

This clonotype has a handful of counts. The chain carries TRBV5-5 and TRBJ1-2; weak D call: TRBD1 (6 bases). Trimming took off 5 bases at V and 4 bases at J, with 21 bases between the two ends. The CDR3 is made up of 16 amino acids. From germline, CDR1 is SGHKS and CDR2 YYEKEE (reference sequence). CDR3 protein: CASSFHLRGQVYGYTF. In DNA, the CDR3 is TGTGCCAGCAGTTTCCACCTCCGGGGGCAGGTCTATGGCTACACCTTC.

A few counts support this clonotype. This sequence joins TRBV7-2 and TRBJ1-3, with D uncertain. Germline CDR1 and CDR2: SGHTA and FQGNSA. This CDR3 has 18 residues. Between the trimmed V and J ends, which lost 5 bases and 0 bases, there was a span of 20 bases. Written as DNA, the CDR3 is TGTGCCAGCAGCCAATCACGTAGGCCGGACCACTCTGGAAACACCATATATTTT. The encoded protein is CASSQSRRPDHSGNTIYF.